The 8 T cell receptor beta chains listed next were all sequenced from one sample in a study of blood T cell repertoires in COVID-19. Using immunoSEQ multiplex PCR, the repertoire was profiled, and TCRdb retains in-frame clones only, with some absent. Altogether about 210,000 clones are present, approximately 85% being singletons, with the ten largest covering 4.9%. The material sequenced was peripheral blood. Receptors originate from a woman older than 75 with acute or convalescent COVID-19.

The J gene is TRBJ2-7, the V gene TRBV11-2, with TRBD2 as a possible D gene (6 bases). Per the germline V gene, CDR1 is SGHAT and CDR2 is FQNNGV. This CDR3 contains 17 residues. V lost 2 bases and J lost 6, with 23 bases in between. The CDR3 bases are TGTGCCAGCAGCTTAATACTGGCGGGAACCCGGACGAGCGAGCAGTACTTC. Encoded protein: CASSLILAGTRTSEQYF.

The rearrangement joins TRBV11-2 to TRBJ1-4; 8 bases are a match to TRBD1. From germline, CDR1 is SGHAT and CDR2 FQNNGV. The V and J ends lost 10 bases and 0 bases, in that order; junction bases with no gene match: 4. CDR3 size: 14 residues. The CDR3 nucleotides are TGTGCCACACGGGGACAGGCAACTAATGAAAAACTGTTTTTT. The encoded protein is CATRGQATNEKLFF.

This clone has a single count. The genes are TRBV5-1 and TRBJ2-5; 8 bases map to TRBD2. Germline V gene lookup returns CDR1 SGHRS and CDR2 YFSETQ. The CDR3 sequence is 14 residues long. V dropped 0 bases and J dropped 4; count of bases not matched to a gene: 2. The CDR3 coding sequence is TGCGCCAGCAGCTTGGCTAGCGGGCGAGAGACCCAGTACTTC. Translated: CASSLASGRETQYF. The entire variable domain, with the rest obtained from reference TRBV5-1 and TRBJ2-5, is as follows: KAGVTQTPRYLIKTRGQQVTLSCSPISGHRSVSWYQQTPGQGLQFLFEYFSETQRNKGNFPGRFSGRQFSNSRSEMNVSTLELGDSALYLCASSLASGRETQYFGPGTRLLVL.

The chain combines TRBV5-5 with TRBJ1-3; 7 bases agree with TRBD1. With V trimmed by 3 bases and J by 4 bases, 10 bases remained unmatched. CDR3 size: 16 residues. Germline assignment: CDR1 SGHKS and CDR2 YYEKEE (reference sequence). CDR3: CASSWGEGQLGNTIYF. The CDR3 region has the DNA TGTGCCAGCAGCTGGGGTGAGGGACAGCTGGGAAACACCATATATTTT.

This clone has only a few counts. The chain links TRBV3-1 (or the pseudogene TRBV3-2) to TRBJ1-2, with 8 bases aligning to TRBD1. Per the germline V gene, CDR1 is LGHDT and CDR2 is YNNKEL (reference sequence). The CDR3 is 16 amino acids. V lost 4 bases, J lost 4 bases, and 11 bases stayed unmatched. CDR3 protein: CASSPDATGASYGYTF. In DNA form, the CDR3 reads TGTGCCAGCAGCCCGGATGCGACAGGGGCGAGCTATGGCTACACCTTC.

The genes are TRBV24-1 and TRBJ1-2; D not certain. The CDR3 runs to 11 residues. Germline assignment: CDR1 KGHDR and CDR2 SFDVKD. V was cut by 4 bases and J by 4 bases, with 3 bases left in between. CDR3 region: CATSDGYGYTF. The CDR3, as DNA: TGTGCCACCAGTGACGGCTATGGCTACACCTTC.

The chain combines TRBV28 with TRBJ1-4; weak D call: TRBD1 (6 bases). The length of the CDR3 is 16 residues. Trimming removed 5 bases at V and 7 bases at J, with 20 bases between. Germline V gene lookup returns CDR1 MDHEN and CDR2 SYDVKM. CDR3 in DNA: TGTGCCAGCAGTCAAGTCCTCGGACAGAGAGCTGAAAAACTGTTTTTT. Its protein is CASSQVLGQRAEKLFF.

The genes are TRBV19 and TRBJ1-4, with a weak D call TRBD1 (5 bases). Germline assignment: CDR1 LNHDA and CDR2 SQIVND (reference sequence). Deletions cut 7 bases from V and 8 bases from J, with 14 bases between. This CDR3 has 13 residues. CDR3 loop: CASTRAGREKLFF. The DNA of the CDR3 is TGTGCCAGTACCCGGGCAGGGAGGGAAAAACTGTTTTTT. Looking up the rest from reference TRBV19 and TRBJ1-4 gives the full variable domain: DGGITQSPKYLFRKEGQNVTLSCEQNLNHDAMYWYRQDPGQGLRLIYYSQIVNDFQKGDIAEGYSVSREKKESFPLTVTSAQKNPTAFYLCASTRAGREKLFFGSGTQLSVL.